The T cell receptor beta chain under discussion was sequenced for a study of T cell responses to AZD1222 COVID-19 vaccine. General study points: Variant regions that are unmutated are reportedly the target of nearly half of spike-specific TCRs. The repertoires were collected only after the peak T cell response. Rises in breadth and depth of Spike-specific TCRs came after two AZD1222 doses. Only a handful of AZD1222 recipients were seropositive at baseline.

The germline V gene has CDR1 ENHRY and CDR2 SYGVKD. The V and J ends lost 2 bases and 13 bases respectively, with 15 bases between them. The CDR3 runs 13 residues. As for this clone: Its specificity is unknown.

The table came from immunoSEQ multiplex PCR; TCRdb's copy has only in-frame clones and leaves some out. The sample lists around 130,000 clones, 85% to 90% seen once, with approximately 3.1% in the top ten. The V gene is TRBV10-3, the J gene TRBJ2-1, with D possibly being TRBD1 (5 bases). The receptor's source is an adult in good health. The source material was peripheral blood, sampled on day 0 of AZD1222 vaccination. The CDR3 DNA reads TGTGCCATCAGTGAGCCCTCAAACAGGAAACAGTTCTTC. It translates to CAISEPSNRKQFF.